What follows is one T cell receptor (beta chain) and its context. The source of the sample is a study of cytotoxic CD8 clonotypes in ibrutinib-treated CLL. Assay used: immunoSEQ multiplex PCR; TCRdb lists only in-frame clones, some missing. The repertoire holds 110,000 to 150,000 clones, around three quarters seen once, with roughly 13% in the top ten. The CDR3 is 13 residues long. The V segment lost 5 bases and the J segment 4 bases; nucleotides outside the gene matches: 1. The germline CDR1 and CDR2 sequences are SGHTA and FQGNSA. Sequenced here: PBMCs, sampled after 12 months of ibrutinib treatment. The source of this sequence is a human donor with chronic lymphocytic leukemia. V usage is TRBV7-2 and J usage is TRBJ1-4; 7 bases map to TRBD1. CDR3 DNA: TGTGCCAGCAGCCGGGACAGTAATGAAAAACTGTTTTTT. It yields the protein CASSRDSNEKLFF.